A selection of T cell receptor beta chains follows, all from one sample in a study of early T cells in non-severe SARS-CoV-2 infection. Each CDR3 protein gets one entry after TCRdb re-called the 5' RACE reads with MiXCR. The sample holds 40,000 to 60,000 distinct CDR3 sequences, about 11% seen once. Sequenced input: whole blood. The receptors originated from an adult who was a healthcare worker with PCR-confirmed SARS-CoV-2 infection or an uninfected control (not recorded which). CDR3s include the opening cysteine and the closing phenylalanine or tryptophan. D genes are given only for firm matches. Only some rows state a clone size, as once, few, many or a class for expanded clones.

>.|TRBV27|TRBJ2-7|.
TGTGCCAGCAGTTTTGGACCCGGGGCCTACGAGCAGTACTTC
CASSFGPGAYEQYF
>TRBD1|TRBV6-5|TRBJ1-1|.
TGTGCCAGCAGTTACTCGACAGGGGCCCCTGAAGCTTTCTTT
CASSYSTGAPEAFF
>.|TRBV6-6|TRBJ1-1|few
TGTGCCAGCAGTTACGTCTATCACGAAGGAGCTTTCTTT
CASSYVYHEGAFF
>TRBD1|TRBV7-2|TRBJ1-4|.
TGTGCCAGCAGCGCCGACCCTACAGGGGGCGCAACTAATGAAAAACTGTTTTTT
CASSADPTGGATNEKLFF
>TRBD1|TRBV6-4|TRBJ1-5|many
TGTGCCACCTTGGACAGGGTCCAGCCCCAGCATTTT
CATLDRVQPQHF
>TRBD1|TRBV28|TRBJ1-5|.
TGTGCCACCCGCCAGGGGGCCCAGCCCCAGCATTTT
CATRQGAQPQHF
>.|TRBV28|TRBJ1-5|.
TGTGCCAGCAAGTCTTTAGGGGGGGCTAGCAATCAGCCCCAGCATTTT
CASKSLGGASNQPQHF
>.|TRBV20-1|TRBJ2-5|.
TGCAGTGCTCTTAAAGAGACCCAGTACTTC
CSALKETQYF
>.|TRBV29-1|TRBJ2-5|many
TGCAGCGTTGAAGGGGGGGTGGAAGAGACCCAGTACTTC
CSVEGGVEETQYF
>.|TRBV28|TRBJ1-4|few
TGTGCCGCCCGAGACACCGCACAGGTTAATGAAAAACTGTTTTTT
CAARDTAQVNEKLFF
>TRBD1|TRBV9|TRBJ2-1|many
TGTGCCAGCGGGACGGGACAGGGGGCCGACAATGAGCAGTTCTTC
CASGTGQGADNEQFF
>.|TRBV20-1|TRBJ1-5|many
TGCAGTGCTGGGTTCCAGCCCCAGCATTTT
CSAGFQPQHF
>.|TRBV5-1|TRBJ1-4|.
TGCGCCAGTACAGGAGGGGATAATGAAAAACTGTTTTTT
CASTGGDNEKLFF
>TRBD1|TRBV18|TRBJ1-1|many
TGTGCCAGCTCACCAATCCCCCTCGACAGGGGGCGGAACACTGAAGCTTTCTTT
CASSPIPLDRGRNTEAFF